These T cell receptor beta chains were read from a single sample in a study of cytomegalovirus exposure and HLA in healthy donors. Some clones are missing from TCRdb's copy, which holds only in-frame ones; the method was immunoSEQ multiplex PCR. The repertoire includes about 95,000 clones, nearly 80% of them detected once, and roughly 4% sits in the top ten. The sample taken for sequencing was PBMCs. These receptors were obtained from a woman aged 35 to 49 in good health and CMV-seropositive. Each CDR3 is given with its conserved first and last residue. D genes are given only for firm matches. Clone size is shown for a subset of rows, as once, few, many or a class of expanded clone.

cdr3_aa | cdr3_nt | clone_size | d_call | j_call | v_call | cdr3_length
CASSTPGLAAQETQYF | TGTGCCAGCAGCACCCCGGGACTAGCGGCACAAGAGACCCAGTACTTC | - | TRBD2 | TRBJ2-5 | TRBV5-4 | 16
CASSGEFLDIQYF | TGTGCCAGCAGTGGCGAGTTTTTGGACATTCAGTACTTC | - | - | TRBJ2-4 | TRBV2 | 13
CAWSTGKYGYTF | TGTGCCTGGAGTACAGGAAAGTATGGCTACACCTTC | - | - | TRBJ1-2 | TRBV30 | 12
CASSLAGTSGSVETQYF | TGTGCCAGCAGCTTAGCCGGAACTAGCGGGAGTGTGGAGACCCAGTACTTC | - | TRBD2 | TRBJ2-5 | TRBV7-9 | 17
CASNPGLAFNEQFF | TGTGCCAGCAACCCGGGACTAGCTTTCAATGAGCAGTTCTTC | - | TRBD2 | TRBJ2-1 | TRBV6-1 | 14
CASSPQSRGLGYTF | TGTGCCAGCAGTCCCCAAAGCAGGGGTTTGGGCTACACCTTC | once | - | TRBJ1-2 | TRBV28 | 14
CASSLLDRRPNEKLFF | TGTGCCAGCAGTTTATTAGACAGGCGGCCTAATGAAAAACTGTTTTTT | - | - | TRBJ1-4 | TRBV28 | 16
CASIPGAGDYEQYF | TGTGCCAGCATTCCTGGGGCAGGGGACTACGAGCAGTACTTC | - | - | TRBJ2-7 | TRBV5-5 | 14
CASSPPARVGGNTIYF | TGTGCCAGCTCACCACCGGCCAGGGTTGGTGGAAACACCATATATTTT | - | - | TRBJ1-3 | TRBV18 | 16
CASSSGMDTSGAYNEQFF | TGCGCCAGCAGCTCGGGAATGGATACTAGCGGCGCCTACAATGAGCAGTTCTTC | - | TRBD2 | TRBJ2-1 | TRBV5-1 | 18
CASTSGTGVEKLFF | TGTGCCAGCACCTCCGGGACAGGGGTAGAAAAACTGTTTTTT | once | TRBD1 | TRBJ1-4 | TRBV28 | 14
CASSIQGTGSLHGYTF | TGTGCCAGTAGTATCCAGGGGACAGGGAGTTTGCATGGCTACACCTTC | many | TRBD1 | TRBJ1-2 | TRBV19 | 16
CASRGSAGSYEQYF | TGTGCCAGCAGGGGTAGCGCGGGCTCCTACGAGCAGTACTTC | - | - | TRBJ2-7 | TRBV6-1 | 14
CASSLVGSSTDTQYF | TGTGCCAGCAGCTTAGTCGGGTCTAGCACAGATACGCAGTATTTT | - | - | TRBJ2-3 | TRBV7-9 | 15
CASSLQGGYEQYF | TGCGCCAGCAGCTTGCAGGGGGGCTACGAGCAGTACTTC | - | - | TRBJ2-7 | TRBV5-1 | 13
CASSDGQGGDTDTQYF | TGTGCCAGCAGCGACGGACAGGGTGGGGACACAGATACGCAGTATTTT | - | TRBD1 | TRBJ2-3 | TRBV6-4 | 16
CASSLGRDFKNEQFF | TGCGCCAGCAGCCTGGGCAGGGATTTTAAGAATGAGCAGTTCTTC | - | - | TRBJ2-1 | TRBV5-1 | 15